These 18 T cell receptor beta chains came from one sample sequenced in a study of glioma-infiltrating T cells after dendritic cell vaccination. Indicated time point: after dendritic cell vaccination, including at tumor progression/relapse. Sequenced by immunoSEQ multiplex PCR; TCRdb stores in-frame clones only, minus some. The sample includes 90,000 to 110,000 clones, 90% of them seen just once. Sequences were derived from blood, sampled after dendritic cell vaccination. Source of these receptors: a human donor with glioblastoma.

This clone was picked up a small number of times. The chain employs TRBV18 and TRBJ2-2, with D unclear. The V end lost 1 base, the J end lost 6 bases, and 3 bases lay between the germline ends. The germline CDR1 and CDR2 sequences are KGHSH and LQKENI. The CDR3 totals 12 residues. In nucleotides, the CDR3 is TGTGCCAGCTCACCACGGCCCGGGGAGCTGTTTTTT. Translation gives CASSPRPGELFF.

The chain links TRBV5-8 to TRBJ2-7; possible D gene TRBD2, 6 bases. CDR3 size: 16 residues. V was clipped by 7 bases and J by 4 bases, with 24 bases between them. Germline V gives CDR1 SGHTS, CDR2 YDEGEE. The CDR3 here is CASLSPRASGFYEQYF. For the CDR3, the DNA is TGTGCCAGCTTATCCCCCAGGGCGAGCGGGTTTTACGAGCAGTACTTC.

V and J are TRBV10-3 and TRBJ2-7; 7 bases agree with TRBD1. The V gene end was trimmed by 1 base and the J gene end by 3 bases; junction bases not matched to a gene: 6. Germline CDR1 and CDR2: ENHRY and SYGVKD. This CDR3 region has 15 residues. The CDR3 is CAISEYQGQVYEQYF. CDR3 sequence (DNA): TGTGCCATCAGTGAGTACCAAGGACAGGTCTACGAGCAGTACTTC.

The rearrangement joins TRBV5-1 to TRBJ2-7; 7 bases match TRBD1. Trimming cost V 4 bases and J 2 bases; bases outside gene matches: 6. Germline assignment: CDR1 SGHRS and CDR2 YFSETQ. The CDR3 loop spans 14 amino acids. The CDR3 sequence: CASSRSDRTYEQYF. The CDR3 DNA is TGCGCCAGCAGCCGTTCGGACAGGACCTACGAGCAGTACTTC.

The gene calls are TRBV5-5 and TRBJ2-1; TRBD2 agrees at 12 bases. The CDR3 contains 16 residues. Trimming took 3 bases from V and 8 from J; bases not matched to a gene: 9. CDR1 is SGHKS and CDR2 is YYEKEE in the germline V gene (reference sequence). CDR3 sequence reads: CASSSLTSGSWYEQFF. Here the CDR3 DNA reads TGTGCCAGCAGCTCCTTGACTAGCGGGAGTTGGTATGAGCAGTTCTTC.

This chain links TRBV19 with TRBJ2-3; 7 nucleotides agree with TRBD1. Germline values: CDR1 LNHDA, CDR2 SQIVND (reference sequence). This CDR3 comprises 14 residues. V was clipped by 4 bases and J by 2 bases; unmatched bases: 3. This CDR3 is CASSNDRDTDTQYF. CDR3 coding DNA: TGTGCCAGTAGTAACGACAGGGACACAGATACGCAGTATTTT.

The chain recombines TRBV30 with TRBJ2-3; 7 bases fit TRBD2. CDR3 size: 16 residues. CDR1 is GTSNPN and CDR2 is SVGIG in the germline V gene (reference sequence). V shed 3 bases and J 1 base; nucleotides not matched to a gene: 10. The CDR3 here is CAWRGKGAGGTDTQYF. The DNA of the CDR3 is TGTGCCTGGAGGGGAAAAGGGGCGGGGGGCACAGATACGCAGTATTTT.

This rearrangement joins TRBV19 to TRBJ1-1; tentative D call: TRBD1 (5 bases). Trimming left V 6 bases short and J 1 base short, with 12 bases between. The CDR3 has 14 amino acids. The V gene's germline CDR1 is LNHDA and CDR2 SQIVND (reference sequence). The CDR3 protein is CASREGTANTEAFF. Here the CDR3 DNA reads TGTGCCAGTAGGGAGGGGACGGCGAACACTGAAGCTTTCTTT.

This chain uses TRBV10-3 with TRBJ2-3; TRBD1 matches at 7 bases. The CDR3 totals 15 residues. The trim removed 0 bases at V and 2 bases at J, leaving 2 bases unmatched. The germline V gene has CDR1 ENHRY and CDR2 SYGVKD. The CDR3 reads CAISESGQATDTQYF. CDR3 in DNA: TGTGCCATCAGTGAGTCAGGACAGGCCACAGATACGCAGTATTTT.

This clone has a single count. This chain joins TRBV2 and TRBJ2-5; possible D gene TRBD2, 6 bases. Gene TRBJ2-7 matches the end of the DNA better, so the J call may be wrong. The germline gives CDR1 SNHLY, CDR2 FYNNEI. The length of the CDR3 is 15 residues. The CDR3 is CASGGKGHVPYEQYF. CDR3 coding DNA: TGTGCCAGTGGGGGGAAGGGCCACGTGCCCTACGAGCAGTACTTC.

The chain recombines TRBV6-1 with TRBJ1-4, with D uncertain. This CDR3 region has 13 residues. CDR1 and CDR2 (germline): MNHNS, SASEGT. Trimming removed 7 bases from V and 4 bases from J, with 10 bases in between. The DNA of the CDR3 is TGTGCCAGCAAGCCCGGGGATAATGAAAAACTGTTTTTT. It encodes CASKPGDNEKLFF.

This clone was recorded once. The V call is TRBV6-6, the J call TRBJ2-7; TRBD1 matches 7 bases. This CDR3 is 14 amino acids long. Per the germline V gene, CDR1 is MNHNY and CDR2 is SVGAGI (reference sequence). The J segment lost 3 bases and the V segment lost 0 bases, leaving 2 bases of the junction unmatched. CDR3 residues: CASSYSGGVYEQYF. CDR3 DNA sequence: TGTGCCAGCAGTTACTCAGGGGGCGTCTACGAGCAGTACTTC.

J is TRBJ2-7 and V is TRBV2; 9 bases agree with TRBD1. J was trimmed by 9 bases and V by 1 base; bases with no gene match: 13. The CDR3 is 16 residues long. Germline V gene lookup returns CDR1 SNHLY and CDR2 FYNNEI. As DNA, the CDR3 is TGTGCCAGCAGTGAAGGTACGGGACAGGGATCTACGAGGCAGTACTTC. It specifies CASSEGTGQGSTRQYF.

The chain couples TRBV9 to TRBJ2-4; D possibly corresponds to TRBD2 (6 bases). The CDR3 spans 14 residues. Germline CDR1 reads SGDLS; CDR2 reads YYNGEE. V lost 4 bases and J 6 bases, leaving 14 bases between the germline ends. The CDR3 is CASSPEGWGNIQYF. The CDR3 nucleotides read TGTGCCAGCAGCCCGGAGGGTTGGGGAAACATTCAGTACTTC.

The chain is built from TRBV2 and TRBJ2-2, with a tentative D call TRBD2 (7 bases). Germline V gene lookup returns CDR1 SNHLY and CDR2 FYNNEI. Trimming took off 6 bases at V and 6 bases at J, with 14 bases between the two ends. The CDR3 runs 14 residues. CDR3 residues: CASRGGTTSGELFF. CDR3 nucleotides: TGTGCCAGCAGGGGGGGGACAACCTCCGGGGAGCTGTTTTTT.

V is TRBV10-3 and J is TRBJ2-1; the match to TRBD2 covers 11 bases. J was trimmed by 6 bases and V by 6 bases; bases with no gene match: 4. CDR1 is ENHRY and CDR2 is SYGVKD in the germline V gene. CDR3 length equals 14 residues. The CDR3 sequence is CAIRLAGVGNEQFF. The CDR3 DNA reads TGTGCCATCAGACTAGCGGGAGTAGGCAATGAGCAGTTCTTC.

J is TRBJ1-5 and V is TRBV6-5; D ambiguous. Germline CDR1 and CDR2: MNHEY and SVGAGI. V lost 6 bases and J 4 bases, leaving 10 bases between the germline ends. The CDR3 spans 13 residues. The CDR3 sequence: CASSLQQNQPQHF. CDR3 DNA: TGTGCCAGCAGCTTACAACAGAATCAGCCCCAGCATTTT.

This clone was picked up many times. The rearrangement uses TRBV6-4 and TRBJ2-3; 10 positions match TRBD2. The CDR3 consists of 14 residues. Germline V gives CDR1 MRHNA, CDR2 SNTAGT. J gave up 4 bases and V 3 bases, and 1 base lay outside the gene matches. CDR3 region: CASSESGGADTQYF. The CDR3 coding sequence is TGTGCCAGCAGTGAAAGCGGGGGGGCAGATACGCAGTATTTT.